These T cell receptor beta chains were read from a single sample in a study of blood T cell repertoires in COVID-19. The protocol was immunoSEQ multiplex PCR, while the TCRdb copy is restricted to in-frame clones and leaves out a portion. The data show 250,000 to 350,000 clones, approximately 88% seen once. The sample taken for sequencing was peripheral blood. Every receptor here comes from a human donor with COVID-19, enrolled during active disease. The donor label of this sample is uncertain. The CDR3 runs from the conserved cysteine through the conserved F or W. D genes are given only for firm matches. Clone size is stated in some rows and not others, as once, few, many or a class when expanded.

CDR3 protein,CDR3 DNA,CDR3 length,D gene,V gene,J gene,clone size
CASLGAPYNEQFF,TGTGCCAGTTTGGGGGCACCGTACAATGAGCAGTTCTTC,13,.,TRBV2,TRBJ2-1,.
CASSYSRTTRKSPLHF,TGTGCCAGCAGTTACTCGAGAACCACTAGGAAGTCACCCCTCCACTTT,16,.,TRBV6-5,TRBJ1-6,.
CASSQRTSGGRLHEQYF,TGTGCCAGCAGCCAACGGACTAGCGGAGGCCGCCTCCACGAGCAGTACTTC,17,TRBD2,TRBV3-1/TRBV3-2,TRBJ2-7,.
CASSYGTGTQYF,TGTGCCAGCAGTTACGGGACAGGAACCCAGTATTTT,12,TRBD1,TRBV6-2/TRBV6-3,TRBJ2-3,.
CASSQAGDTIYF,TGTGCCAGCAGCCAGGCCGGGGACACCATATATTTT,12,.,TRBV3-1/TRBV3-2,TRBJ1-3,.
CASSLTAGNEKLFF,TGCGCCAGCAGCTTGACAGCTGGGAATGAAAAACTGTTTTTT,14,.,TRBV5-1,TRBJ1-4,.
CASSTGPDRAGEKLFF,TGCGCCAGCAGCACGGGCCCAGACAGGGCGGGCGAAAAACTGTTTTTT,16,TRBD1,TRBV5-1,TRBJ1-4,.
CASSLQREQYF,TGTGCCAGCAGTCTTCAGAGGGAGCAGTACTTC,11,.,TRBV28,TRBJ2-7,.
CAINPDGNVNTEAFF,TGTGCCATCAATCCTGACGGGAACGTGAACACTGAAGCTTTCTTT,15,.,TRBV10-3,TRBJ1-1,.
CASRLAGGPNTQYF,TGTGCCAGCAGACTAGCGGGAGGCCCGAATACGCAGTATTTT,14,TRBD2,TRBV6-5,TRBJ2-3,.
CSASGNWQFF,TGCAGCGCCTCGGGAAATTGGCAGTTCTTC,10,.,TRBV20-1,TRBJ2-1,.
CASSKVSLGGMGGNTIYF,TGTGCCAGCAGCAAAGTTTCCCTCGGGGGGATGGGTGGAAACACCATATATTTT,18,.,TRBV9,TRBJ1-3,.
CASSANRGQSYGYTF,TGTGCCAGCAGCGCTAACAGGGGGCAAAGCTATGGCTACACCTTC,15,TRBD1,TRBV9,TRBJ1-2,.
CASSRTSGSLETQYF,TGTGCCAGCAGTAGGACTAGCGGGAGTTTAGAGACCCAGTACTTC,15,TRBD2,TRBV6-1,TRBJ2-5,.
CSARPFTEAFF,TGCAGTGCTAGACCCTTTACTGAAGCTTTCTTT,11,.,TRBV20-1,TRBJ1-1,.
CASSPTSSRGSYEQYF,TGTGCCAGCAGCCCGACGAGTAGTCGGGGCTCCTACGAGCAGTACTTC,16,.,TRBV5-4,TRBJ2-7,.
CASSWDRTYNEQFF,TGTGCCAGCAGCTGGGACAGAACCTACAATGAGCAGTTCTTC,14,TRBD1,TRBV11-2,TRBJ2-1,.
CASSYQASTDTQYF,TGTGCCAGCAGTTACCAAGCAAGCACAGATACGCAGTATTTT,14,.,TRBV6-5,TRBJ2-3,.
CASSPRQGLPNQPQHF,TGTGCCAGCAGTCCCCGGCAGGGCCTACCGAATCAGCCCCAGCATTTT,16,.,TRBV27,TRBJ1-5,.
CASSLQGRETDTQYF,TGTGCCAGCAGCTTACAGGGGAGGGAGACAGATACGCAGTATTTT,15,.,TRBV11-2,TRBJ2-3,.
CAIRDRVGYEQYF,TGTGCCATCAGGGACAGGGTGGGGTACGAGCAGTACTTC,13,TRBD1,TRBV10-3,TRBJ2-7,.
CASRLAATLNYGYTF,TGTGCCAGCAGGCTGGCGGCAACTCTTAACTATGGCTACACCTTC,15,.,TRBV6-5,TRBJ1-2,.
CASSPGSGDQPQHF,TGTGCCAGCTCACCAGGCTCAGGTGATCAGCCCCAGCATTTT,14,.,TRBV18,TRBJ1-5,.
CSVGEQGGMNTEAFF,TGCAGCGTTGGGGAACAGGGGGGGATGAACACTGAAGCTTTCTTT,15,TRBD1,TRBV29-1,TRBJ1-1,once
CASRAGATNTDTQYF,TGTGCCAGTAGAGCAGGGGCCACCAACACAGATACGCAGTATTTT,15,.,TRBV19,TRBJ2-3,.
CATSDPGTGRGNEQFF,TGTGCCACCAGTGATCCCGGGACAGGGAGAGGGAATGAGCAGTTCTTC,16,TRBD1,TRBV24-1,TRBJ2-1,.
CASSRSRGGGVDEQFF,TGTGCCAGCAGCCGGTCCCGGGGCGGGGGCGTCGATGAGCAGTTCTTC,16,.,TRBV7-3,TRBJ2-1,.
CASSSPGLAANEQFF,TGTGCCAGCAGTTCACCGGGACTAGCGGCTAATGAGCAGTTCTTC,15,TRBD2,TRBV28,TRBJ2-1,few
CAHRQLNEKLFF,TGTGCCCACCGACAGCTTAATGAAAAACTGTTTTTT,12,.,TRBV30,TRBJ1-4,.
CASSLALAGSYNEQFF,TGCGCCAGCAGCTTGGCCCTAGCGGGGTCCTACAATGAGCAGTTCTTC,16,TRBD2,TRBV5-1,TRBJ2-1,.
CASSLTGEQYF,TGTGCCAGCAGCTTAACAGGCGAGCAGTACTTC,11,.,TRBV5-4,TRBJ2-7,many